One sample yielded the 11 T cell receptor beta chains listed below, sequenced in a study of human T cells and chemical hapten exposure. A single record per CDR3 protein comes from TCRdb applying MiXCR to the RACE reads. This table holds under 110,000 distinct CDR3 sequences, roughly 12% found once. This sample's time point: pre-sensitization, week 0. Treatment noted: therapeutic diphenylcyclopropenone sensitization with weekly scalp DPC. The sample in question was whole blood, obtained in connection with sensitization to the hapten diphenylcyclopropenone (DPC). All receptors derive from a woman aged 45-65 years with alopecia areata. Some clones in this sample may be carry-over from other donors' samples.

This chain joins TRBV12-3 or TRBV12-4 and TRBJ1-1; D is unresolved. CDR3 length: 15 residues. The V end lost 6 bases, the J end lost 2 bases, and 16 bases lay between the germline ends. CDR3 nucleotide sequence: TGTGCCAGCAGGGCCCCTAGGGCACGAAACACTGAAGCTTTCTTT. It codes for CASRAPRARNTEAFF.

The chain has TRBV9 and TRBJ2-3, with D perhaps matching TRBD1 (6 bases). V lost 3 bases, J lost 2 bases, and 7 bases lay in between. Looked up from germline, CDR1 is SGDLS and CDR2 is YYNGEE. The CDR3 loop spans 13 amino acids. The chain's CDR3 is CASSGDITDTQYF. The CDR3 DNA follows: TGTGCCAGCAGCGGGGACATCACAGATACGCAGTATTTT.

This clonotype has at least ten counts. The chain carries TRBV12-3 or TRBV12-4 and TRBJ1-5; 10 nucleotides align to TRBD1. Losses at the gene ends were 5 bases for V and 4 bases for J; bases not matched to a gene: 5. The CDR3 extends over 15 amino acids. The CDR3 bases are TGTGCCAGCAGTAAAAGGACAGGGGGTAATCAGCCCCAGCATTTT. Its translation is CASSKRTGGNQPQHF.

The chain uses TRBV20-1 and TRBJ1-1; D is ambiguous. V shed 1 base and J shed 1 base, with 7 bases lying between them. The CDR3 contains 13 residues. Germline V gene data show CDR1 as DFQATT and CDR2 as SNEGSKA (reference sequence). This chain's CDR3 is CSARGGSNTEAFF. Written as DNA, the CDR3 is TGCAGTGCTAGAGGGGGATCGAACACTGAAGCTTTCTTT.

The chain recombines TRBV29-1 with TRBJ2-1, with 7 bases that match TRBD1. CDR1 is SQVTM and CDR2 is ANQGSEA in the germline V gene. CDR3 length: 13 residues. The junction had 4 bases not matched to a gene; V was cut back by 5 bases and J by 3 bases. The CDR3 protein is CSVKAGGYNEQFF. CDR3 DNA sequence: TGCAGCGTTAAGGCAGGGGGCTACAATGAGCAGTTCTTC.

The chain employs TRBV18 and TRBJ2-6; D unclear. This CDR3 is 15 amino acids long. In germline, CDR1 is KGHSH, CDR2 LQKENI. The ends were cut back, 2 bases at V and 0 bases at J, with 5 bases in the middle. This CDR3 reads CASSPVVSGANVLTF. The CDR3 nucleotides are TGTGCCAGCTCACCAGTGGTCTCTGGGGCCAACGTCCTGACTTTC.

This sequence joins TRBV19 and TRBJ2-7, with 7 positions matching TRBD1. Trimming cost V 6 bases and J 3 bases; bases outside gene matches: 5. The CDR3 contains 13 residues. Germline CDR1 LNHDA, CDR2 SQIVND (reference sequence). The DNA of the CDR3 is TGTGCCAGTAGCAGGGACAGCCTCTACGAGCAGTACTTC. This encodes CASSRDSLYEQYF.

This clonotype was seen more than once but under ten times. An end of the junction does not agree with germline; a read error may underlie this. V is TRBV7-7 and J is TRBJ2-1; 8 nucleotides align to TRBD1. Germline V gene lookup returns CDR1 SSHAT and CDR2 FNYEAQ (reference sequence). This CDR3 has 16 amino acids. The DNA for the CDR3 is TGTGCTAGCAGCAAGGGCCCGGGACAGGCATACAATGAGCAGTTCTTC. It translates to CASSKGPGQAYNEQFF.

The chain has TRBV20-1 and TRBJ1-5; D uncertain. The CDR3 has 12 amino acids. V shed 2 bases and J shed 7 bases, with 9 bases lying between them. Germline values: CDR1 DFQATT, CDR2 SNEGSKA (reference sequence). Here the CDR3 DNA reads TGCAGTGCTAGATCTGGAGGGCAGCCCCAGCATTTT. Translated: CSARSGGQPQHF.

The gene calls are TRBV6-5 and TRBJ1-2; the match to TRBD1 covers 10 bases. CDR1 MNHEY and CDR2 SVGAGI come from the germline V gene. Trimming cost V 10 bases and J 5 bases; bases outside gene matches: 19. This CDR3 region has 17 residues. Here the CDR3 reads CATQRQGAFQTGYGYTF. As DNA, the CDR3 is TGTGCCACCCAACGACAGGGGGCATTCCAAACAGGATATGGCTACACCTTC.

This clonotype was counted between two and nine times. The chain has TRBV3-1 and TRBJ2-1, with 16 nucleotides matching TRBD2. The germline V gene has CDR1 LGHDT and CDR2 YNNKEL (reference sequence). The CDR3 is 17 amino acids. The ends lost 4 bases at V and 7 bases at J; junction bases unmatched: 7. CDR3 loop: CASSPGLAGGPGNEQFF. CDR3 DNA: TGTGCCAGCAGCCCGGGACTAGCGGGAGGGCCGGGGAATGAGCAGTTCTTC.